This T cell receptor beta chain is from a study of shared clonotypes between healthy human individuals. Libraries were prepared by immunoSEQ multiplex PCR; TCRdb keeps only in-frame clonotypes and omits some of them. The sample lists roughly 2.2 million clones, about 92% occurring once. The sample consisted of naive CD4+ T cells from PBMCs. Subset: CD45RA+ positively selected. The clonotype comes from a man aged 18 to 30 in good health. Some clones in this sample may be carry-over from other donors' samples.

The CDR3 sequence: CARSLALGQGKEQPQHF. Written as DNA, the CDR3 is TGTGCCAGAAGCTTGGCTTTAGGGCAGGGAAAGGAACAGCCCCAGCATTTT. The chain is built from TRBV5-3 and TRBJ1-5; TRBD1 might be the D (5 bases). TRBV5-3 is known as an ORF, though its function is uncertain. This CDR3 is built from 17 residues. The germline V and J ends were trimmed by 0 bases and 7 bases, with 20 bases remaining between them.